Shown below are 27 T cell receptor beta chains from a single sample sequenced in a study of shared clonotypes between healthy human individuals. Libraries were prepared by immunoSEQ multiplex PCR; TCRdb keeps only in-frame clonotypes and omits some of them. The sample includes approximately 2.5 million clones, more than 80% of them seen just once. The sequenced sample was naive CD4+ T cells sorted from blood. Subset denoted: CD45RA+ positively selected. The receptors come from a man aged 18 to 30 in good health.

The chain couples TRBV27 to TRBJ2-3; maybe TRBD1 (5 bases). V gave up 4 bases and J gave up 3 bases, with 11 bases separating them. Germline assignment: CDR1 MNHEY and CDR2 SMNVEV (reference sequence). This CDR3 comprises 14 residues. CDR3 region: CASSYSRQTDTQYF. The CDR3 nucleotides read TGTGCCAGCAGTTACTCACGACAGACAGATACGCAGTATTTT.

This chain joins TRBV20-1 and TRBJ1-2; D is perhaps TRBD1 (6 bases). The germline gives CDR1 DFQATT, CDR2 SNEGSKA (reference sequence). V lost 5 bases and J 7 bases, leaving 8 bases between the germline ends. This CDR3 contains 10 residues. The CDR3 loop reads CSAGQSGYTF. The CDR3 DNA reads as TGCAGTGCTGGACAGTCTGGCTACACCTTC.

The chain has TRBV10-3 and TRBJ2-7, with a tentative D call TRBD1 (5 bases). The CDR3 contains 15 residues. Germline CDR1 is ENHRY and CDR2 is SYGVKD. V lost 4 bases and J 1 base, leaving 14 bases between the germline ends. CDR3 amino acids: CAISGSDTGSYEQYF. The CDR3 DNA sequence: TGTGCCATCAGTGGTTCGGACACTGGGTCCTACGAGCAGTACTTC.

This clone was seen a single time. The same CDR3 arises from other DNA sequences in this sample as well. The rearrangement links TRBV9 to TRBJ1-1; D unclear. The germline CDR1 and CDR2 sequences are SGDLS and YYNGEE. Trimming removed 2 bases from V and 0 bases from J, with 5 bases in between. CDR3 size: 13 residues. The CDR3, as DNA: TGTGCCAGCAGCGTGGAGCTGAACACTGAAGCTTTCTTT. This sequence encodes CASSVELNTEAFF.

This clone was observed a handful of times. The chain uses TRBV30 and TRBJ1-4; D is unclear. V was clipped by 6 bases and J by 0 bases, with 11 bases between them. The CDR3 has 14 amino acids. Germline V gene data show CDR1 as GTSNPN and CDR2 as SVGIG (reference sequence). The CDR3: CACPGPSTNEKLFF. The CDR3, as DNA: TGTGCCTGTCCAGGACCGTCAACTAATGAAAAACTGTTTTTT.

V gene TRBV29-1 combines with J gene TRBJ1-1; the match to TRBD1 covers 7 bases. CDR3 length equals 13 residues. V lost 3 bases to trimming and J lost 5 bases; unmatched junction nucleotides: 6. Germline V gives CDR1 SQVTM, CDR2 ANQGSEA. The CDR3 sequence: CSVDDRVGTEAFF. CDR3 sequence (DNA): TGCAGCGTTGACGACAGGGTAGGGACTGAAGCTTTCTTT.

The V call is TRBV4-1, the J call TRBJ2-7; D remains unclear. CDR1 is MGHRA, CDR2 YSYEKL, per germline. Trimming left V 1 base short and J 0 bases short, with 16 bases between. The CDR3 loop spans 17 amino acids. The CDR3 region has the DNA TGCGCCAGCAGCCAAGGCCCGACTTCAATCGGCTCCTACGAGCAGTACTTC. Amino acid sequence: CASSQGPTSIGSYEQYF.

This chain's CDR3 is CSSLEEPGDGYTF. In DNA form, the CDR3 reads TGCAGCTCTCTGGAGGAGCCAGGAGATGGCTACACCTTC. The chain is built from TRBV29-1 and TRBJ1-2; D remains ambiguous. Germline CDR1 SQVTM, CDR2 ANQGSEA. This CDR3 region has 13 residues. With 8 bases removed from V and 6 bases from J, the gap between germline ends came to 19 bases. Looking up the rest from reference TRBV29-1 and TRBJ1-2 gives the full variable domain: SAVISQKPSRDICQRGTSLTIQCQVDSQVTMMFWYRQQPGQSLTLIATANQGSEATYESGFVIDKFPISRPNLTFSTLTVSNMSPEDSSIYLCSSLEEPGDGYTFGSGTRLTVV.

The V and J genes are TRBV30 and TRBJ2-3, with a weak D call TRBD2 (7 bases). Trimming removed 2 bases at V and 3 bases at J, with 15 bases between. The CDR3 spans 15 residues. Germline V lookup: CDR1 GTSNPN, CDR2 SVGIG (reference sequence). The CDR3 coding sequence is TGTGCCTGGAGTTCGGGGGGCGGGCTGACAGATACGCAGTATTTT. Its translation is CAWSSGGGLTDTQYF.

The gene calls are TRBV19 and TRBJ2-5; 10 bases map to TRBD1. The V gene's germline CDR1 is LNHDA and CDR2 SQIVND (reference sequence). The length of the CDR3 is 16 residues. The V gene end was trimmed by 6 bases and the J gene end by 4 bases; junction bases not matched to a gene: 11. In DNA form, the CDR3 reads TGTGCCAGTAGCGAAACCGGACAGGGGGGTCGAGAGACCCAGTACTTC. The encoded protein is CASSETGQGGRETQYF. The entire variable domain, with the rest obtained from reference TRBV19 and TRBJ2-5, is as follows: DGGITQSPKYLFRKEGQNVTLSCEQNLNHDAMYWYRQDPGQGLRLIYYSQIVNDFQKGDIAEGYSVSREKKESFPLTVTSAQKNPTAFYLCASSETGQGGRETQYFGPGTRLLVL.

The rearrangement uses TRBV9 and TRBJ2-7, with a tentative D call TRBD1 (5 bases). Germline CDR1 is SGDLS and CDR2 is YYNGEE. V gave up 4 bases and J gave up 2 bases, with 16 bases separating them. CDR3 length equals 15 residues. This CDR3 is CASSTSPSGTYEQYF. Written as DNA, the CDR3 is TGTGCCAGCAGCACCTCCCCCTCAGGGACCTACGAGCAGTACTTC.

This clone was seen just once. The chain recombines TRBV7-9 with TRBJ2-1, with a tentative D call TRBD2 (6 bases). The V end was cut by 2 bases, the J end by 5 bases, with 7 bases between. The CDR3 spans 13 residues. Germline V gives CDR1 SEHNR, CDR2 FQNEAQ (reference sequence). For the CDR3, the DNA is TGTGCCAGCAGCTTACTAGCGAACAATGAGCAGTTCTTC. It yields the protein CASSLLANNEQFF.

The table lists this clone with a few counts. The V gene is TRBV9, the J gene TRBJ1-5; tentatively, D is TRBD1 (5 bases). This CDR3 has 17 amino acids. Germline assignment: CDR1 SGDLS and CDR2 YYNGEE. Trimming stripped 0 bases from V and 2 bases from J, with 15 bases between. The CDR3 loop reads CASSVGWGRRGNQPQHF. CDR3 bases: TGTGCCAGCAGCGTAGGGTGGGGCAGAAGGGGCAATCAGCCCCAGCATTTT.

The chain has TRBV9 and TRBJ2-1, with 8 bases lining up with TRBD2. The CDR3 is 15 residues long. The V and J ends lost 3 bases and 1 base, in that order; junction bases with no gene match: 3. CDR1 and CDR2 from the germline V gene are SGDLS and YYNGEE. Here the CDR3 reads CASSDAGGSYNEQFF. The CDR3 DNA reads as TGTGCCAGCAGCGATGCGGGAGGATCCTACAATGAGCAGTTCTTC.

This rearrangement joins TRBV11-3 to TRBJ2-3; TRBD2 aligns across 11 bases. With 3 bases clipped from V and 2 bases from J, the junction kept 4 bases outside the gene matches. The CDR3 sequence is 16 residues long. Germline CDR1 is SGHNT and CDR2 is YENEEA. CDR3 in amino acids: CASSFGTSGYTDTQYF. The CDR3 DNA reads TGTGCCAGCAGCTTTGGGACTAGCGGATACACAGATACGCAGTATTTT.

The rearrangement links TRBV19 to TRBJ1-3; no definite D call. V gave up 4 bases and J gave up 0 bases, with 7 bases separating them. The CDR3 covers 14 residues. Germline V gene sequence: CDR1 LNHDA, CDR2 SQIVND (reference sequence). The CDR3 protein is CASSTGISGNTIYF. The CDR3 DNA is TGTGCCAGTAGTACCGGGATCTCTGGAAACACCATATATTTT.

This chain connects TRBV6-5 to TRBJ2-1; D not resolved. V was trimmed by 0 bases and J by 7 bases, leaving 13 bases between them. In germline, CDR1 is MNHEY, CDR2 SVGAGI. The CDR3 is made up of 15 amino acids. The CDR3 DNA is TGTGCCAGCAGTTACTCCGGTGAGAGGCCTAATGAGCAGTTCTTC. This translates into CASSYSGERPNEQFF.

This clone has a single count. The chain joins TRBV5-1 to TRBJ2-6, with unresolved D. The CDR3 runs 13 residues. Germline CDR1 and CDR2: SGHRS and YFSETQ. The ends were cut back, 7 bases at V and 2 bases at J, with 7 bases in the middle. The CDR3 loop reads CASEVTGANVLTF. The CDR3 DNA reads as TGCGCCAGCGAGGTAACTGGGGCCAACGTCCTGACTTTC.

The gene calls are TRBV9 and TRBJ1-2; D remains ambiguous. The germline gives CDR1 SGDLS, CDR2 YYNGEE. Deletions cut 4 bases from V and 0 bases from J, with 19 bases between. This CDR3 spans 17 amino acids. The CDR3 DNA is TGTGCCAGCAGCCCACTGGAGCCTACGGCCTCTAACTATGGCTACACCTTC. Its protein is CASSPLEPTASNYGYTF.

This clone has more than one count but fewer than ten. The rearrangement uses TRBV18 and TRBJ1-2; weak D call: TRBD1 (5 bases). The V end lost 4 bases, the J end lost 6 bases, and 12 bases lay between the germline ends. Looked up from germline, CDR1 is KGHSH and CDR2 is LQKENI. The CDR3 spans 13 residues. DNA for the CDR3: TGTGCCAGCTCACTGGGGACCCATAATGGCTACACCTTC. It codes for CASSLGTHNGYTF.

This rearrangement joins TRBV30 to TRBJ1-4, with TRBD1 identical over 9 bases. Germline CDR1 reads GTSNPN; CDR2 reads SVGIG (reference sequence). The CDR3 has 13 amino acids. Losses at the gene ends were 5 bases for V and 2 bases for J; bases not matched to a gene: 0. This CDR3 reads CAWGTGTNEKLFF. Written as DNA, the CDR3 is TGTGCCTGGGGGACAGGGACTAATGAAAAACTGTTTTTT.

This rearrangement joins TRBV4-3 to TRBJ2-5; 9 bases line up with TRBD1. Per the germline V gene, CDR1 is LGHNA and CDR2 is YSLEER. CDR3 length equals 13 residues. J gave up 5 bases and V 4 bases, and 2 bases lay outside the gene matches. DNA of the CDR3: TGCGCCAGCAGCCGCGACAGGGGGGAGACCCAGTACTTC. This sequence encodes CASSRDRGETQYF.

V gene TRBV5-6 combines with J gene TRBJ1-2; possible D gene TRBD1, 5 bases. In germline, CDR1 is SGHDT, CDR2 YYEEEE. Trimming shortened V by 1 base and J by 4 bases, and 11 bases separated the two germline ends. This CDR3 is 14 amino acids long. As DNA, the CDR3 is TGTGCCAGCAGCTTGTCCAGGGCCGCCTATGGCTACACCTTC. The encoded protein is CASSLSRAAYGYTF.

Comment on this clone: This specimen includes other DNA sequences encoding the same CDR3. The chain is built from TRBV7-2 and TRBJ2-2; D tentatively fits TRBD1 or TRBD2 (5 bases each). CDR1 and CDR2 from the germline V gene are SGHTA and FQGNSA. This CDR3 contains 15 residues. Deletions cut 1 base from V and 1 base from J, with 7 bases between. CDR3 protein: CASSLGGGNTGELFF. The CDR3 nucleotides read TGTGCCAGCAGCTTAGGTGGGGGGAACACCGGGGAGCTGTTTTTT.

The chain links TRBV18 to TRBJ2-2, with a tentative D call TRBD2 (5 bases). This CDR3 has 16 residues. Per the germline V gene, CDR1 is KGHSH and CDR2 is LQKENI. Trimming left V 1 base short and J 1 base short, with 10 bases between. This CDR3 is CASSPLTGLNTGELFF. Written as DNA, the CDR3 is TGTGCCAGCTCACCACTAACGGGATTGAACACCGGGGAGCTGTTTTTT.

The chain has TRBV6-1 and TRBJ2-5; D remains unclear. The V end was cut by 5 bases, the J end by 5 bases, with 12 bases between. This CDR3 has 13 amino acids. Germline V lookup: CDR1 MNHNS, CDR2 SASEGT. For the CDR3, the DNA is TGTGCCAGCAGTCCCTGGGTTTCGGAGACCCAGTACTTC. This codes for CASSPWVSETQYF.

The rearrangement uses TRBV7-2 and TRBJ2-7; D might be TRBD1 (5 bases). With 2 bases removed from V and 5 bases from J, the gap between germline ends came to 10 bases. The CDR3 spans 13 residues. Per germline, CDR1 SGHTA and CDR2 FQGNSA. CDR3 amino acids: CASSLSRAHEQYF. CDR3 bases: TGTGCCAGCAGCTTAAGCAGGGCCCACGAGCAGTACTTC. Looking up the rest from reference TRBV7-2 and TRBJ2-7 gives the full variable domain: GAGVSQSPSNKVTEKGKDVELRCDPISGHTALYWYRQSLGQGLEFLIYFQGNSAPDKSGLPSDRFSAERTGGSVSTLTIQRTQQEDSAVYLCASSLSRAHEQYFGPGTRLTVT.